This T cell receptor (beta chain) came from a study of blood T cell repertoires in COVID-19. Seattle's enrolled individuals joined amid active infection and were then monitored longitudinally. This CDR3 contains 17 residues. Germline assignment: CDR1 MGHRA and CDR2 YSYEKL. Trimming took 0 bases from V and 2 from J; bases not matched to a gene: 6. Assay used: immunoSEQ multiplex PCR; TCRdb lists only in-frame clones, some missing. Of about 270,000 clones listed, roughly nine tenths are singletons. The receptor was isolated from a woman in her twenties or thirties with COVID-19, enrolled during active disease. The sequenced sample consisted of peripheral blood. V gene TRBV4-1 combines with J gene TRBJ2-3, with 9 positions matching TRBD2. The DNA of the CDR3 is TGCGCCAGCAGCCAAGACTTCAGCGGGGGGTACACAGATACGCAGTATTTT. Translation gives CASSQDFSGGYTDTQYF.